The present TCR beta chain was sequenced within a study of PD-1 blockade in classical Hodgkin lymphoma (dated by TCRdb to about 2020). In the study overall: Nivolumab dosing was 3 mg/kg intravenously every 2 weeks, continuing until either disease progression or unacceptable toxicity. The study used TCR beta sequencing and CyTOF to define a peripheral blood immune signature of response to PD-1 blockade in classical Hodgkin lymphoma.

This clone appeared a few times. Which antigen it targets is not known. No much larger clone exists at a distance of one base, and base qualities are not known. CDR1 is given as MDHEN and CDR2 as SYDVKM, both from the germline V gene. CDR3 length: 15 amino acids, cysteine to phenylalanine. Of the read, only the CDR3 DNA is kept; its 45 bases are in frame from base 1. V and J are truncated by 3 bases and 3 bases respectively, leaving an intervening sequence of 15 bases. Sample time point, as interpreted from the label and publication: cycle 4 day 1 (C4D1), after five to seven weeks of nivolumab. Relapse after autologous stem cell transplantation had occurred in all trial patients, and cohorts A, B and C were distinguished by prior brentuximab vedotin exposure. The trial cohort comprised a few dozen patients with relapsed/refractory classical Hodgkin lymphoma whose best overall responses were complete response, partial response or progressive disease. Single-agent nivolumab was administered to trial patients in the multi-cohort phase II CheckMate 205 trial. An independent review committee assessed best overall response by applying the 2007 International Working Group response criteria. Trial PBMCs were collected immediately before nivolumab initiation (C1D1) and during therapy at cycle 2 day 1 and cycle 4 day 1. Peripheral blood was collected in 8 mL Vacutainer Cell Preparation Tubes, from which PBMCs were isolated by centrifugation and then cryopreserved.

The Qiagen DNeasy kit was used to extract genomic DNA both from unsorted PBMCs and from the negatively selected CD4+ and CD8+ fractions. Using primers that anneal to V and J segments, immunoSEQ multiplex PCR amplified the TCR beta CDR3 regions. Amplification bias was minimized using a synthetic immune receptor repertoire, and residual bias was removed computationally after sequencing. On the study's bioinformatics: Custom Python scripts were used to quantify repertoire diversity as the Shannon entropy index. The unsorted, CD4+ and CD8+ repertoires were each analyzed separately, with the exception of combined analyses, where CD4+ and CD8+ sequences were merged in silico. Clonal expansion was defined as at least a 2-fold frequency increase after treatment relative to C1D1, with a pseudocount of 0.5 for undetected baseline clones. Singleton clones were defined as clones with 0 or 1 copy at C1D1, and non-singleton clones were defined as clones with 2 or more copies. Clones expanded in unsorted samples were labelled as CD4+, CD8+ or unknown by matching protein sequences in sorted samples from the same patient. Wilcoxon tests were applied to paired samples to test diversity changes from C1D1 to C4D1. TCRdb took over this immuneACCESS table, retaining in-frame rearrangements with V and J assigned. Such tables are incomplete; in checked studies, under half of the missing clones stem from an unresolved V gene, and the remainder is unexplained. The DNA gave D and trimming, while V, J and clone size come from that table. The table for this sample lists 28,000 or so clones; 72% of them were counted only once. The ten largest clones capture around 4% of the sample.

Study-wide conclusions, independent of this receptor: Baseline TCR diversity was reported as lower in newly diagnosed patients than in healthy donors, and lower still in relapsed/refractory patients. CD4+ but not CD8+ TCR diversity rose significantly by C4D1 (p=0.0027 vs p=0.16), most apparent in complete responders (p=0.02). The study was limited to a single clinical trial cohort, and causes of repertoire differences, possibly disease activity or prior therapy, remained undefined. Baseline diversity similar to that of newly diagnosed patients was observed in trial patients achieving complete response, whereas significantly lower diversity was observed in partial responders and progressors. Patients starting nivolumab less than 1 year after ASCT had lower diversity and were excluded from later analyses to avoid confounding by immune reconstitution.

The specimen comprised peripheral blood mononuclear cells (PBMCs), sampled before the fourth cycle of nivolumab. The sequence joins TRBV28 to TRBJ2-7; the D call is tentative, TRBD1 or TRBD2, as each matches 5 bases. This TCR derives from a human donor with classical Hodgkin lymphoma. The nucleotides are TGTGCCAGCAGTTTGGGGGTTGGTGGGTACTACGAGCAGTACTTC. Translated, it reads CASSLGVGGYYEQYF.